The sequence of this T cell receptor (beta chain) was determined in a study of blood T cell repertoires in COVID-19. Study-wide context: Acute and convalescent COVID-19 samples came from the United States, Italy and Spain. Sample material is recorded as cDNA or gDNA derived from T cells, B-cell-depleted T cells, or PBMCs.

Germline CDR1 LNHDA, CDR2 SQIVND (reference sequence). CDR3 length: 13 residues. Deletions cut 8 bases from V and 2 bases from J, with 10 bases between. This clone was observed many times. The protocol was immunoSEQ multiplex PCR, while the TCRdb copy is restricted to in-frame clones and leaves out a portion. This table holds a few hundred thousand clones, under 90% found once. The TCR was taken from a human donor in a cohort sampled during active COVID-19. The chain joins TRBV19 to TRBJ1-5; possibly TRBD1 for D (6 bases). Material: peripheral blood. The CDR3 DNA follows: TGTGCCAGTGCCGGACAGCGCAATCAGCCCCAGCATTTT. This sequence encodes CASAGQRNQPQHF. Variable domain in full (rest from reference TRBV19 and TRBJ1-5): DGGITQSPKYLFRKEGQNVTLSCEQNLNHDAMYWYRQDPGQGLRLIYYSQIVNDFQKGDIAEGYSVSREKKESFPLTVTSAQKNPTAFYLCASAGQRNQPQHFGDGTRLSIL.